A selection of T cell receptor beta chains follows, all from one sample in a study of blood T cell repertoires in COVID-19. Profiling relied on immunoSEQ multiplex PCR, and the TCRdb table lists in-frame clones only, not all of them. The table has fewer than 50,000 clones, about 74% seen once; the top ten hold roughly a tenth. The sample comprised peripheral blood. All receptors come from a man between 65 and 85 years old with COVID-19, enrolled during active disease. Each CDR3 is given with its conserved first and last residue. D genes are given only for firm matches. Some rows mark clone size as missing; the rest say once, few, many or name a class of expanded clone.

>TRBV6-5|TRBJ2-5|NA|NA
TGTGCCAGCAGTTATTGGGCCAGGCCTACAGAGACCCAGTACTTC
CASSYWARPTETQYF
>TRBV4-1|TRBJ2-7|few|TRBD2
TGCGCCAGCAGCCAACTAGCGGGGGGAACCTACGAGCAGTACTTC
CASSQLAGGTYEQYF
>TRBV5-4|TRBJ2-1|NA|TRBD2
TGTGCCAGCAGCACCGAAGCGGGGGGTTTCTCCTACAATGAGCAGTTCTTC
CASSTEAGGFSYNEQFF
>TRBV9|TRBJ1-4|NA|NA
TGTGCCAGCAGCGTAGCGAGAGGGGGGGAACCAAATGAAAAACTGTTTTTT
CASSVARGGEPNEKLFF
>TRBV18|TRBJ1-3|NA|NA
TGTGCCAGCTCACCACCGACCGGGGAAATTGGAAACACCATATATTTT
CASSPPTGEIGNTIYF
>TRBV3-1/TRBV3-2|TRBJ2-2|NA|TRBD2
TGTGCCAGCAGCCGCCCTTCTAGCGGGGGGGCCGCCACCGGGGAGCTGTTTTTT
CASSRPSSGGAATGELFF
>TRBV5-1|TRBJ1-1|NA|NA
TGCGCCAGCAGCGTTATAGGGGCTGAAGCTTTCTTT
CASSVIGAEAFF
>TRBV12-3/TRBV12-4|TRBJ2-3|medium-sized|NA
TGTGCCAGCACCGGCACAGATACGCAGTATTTT
CASTGTDTQYF
>TRBV28|TRBJ1-5|NA|TRBD1
TGTGCCAGCAGTCCCGGGACAGCTTATAGCAATCAGCCCCAGCATTTT
CASSPGTAYSNQPQHF
>TRBV28|TRBJ2-7|NA|TRBD1
TGTGCCAGCAGTCGGGCCCGGGACAGAGAAATTTACGAGCAGTACTTC
CASSRARDREIYEQYF
>TRBV5-1|TRBJ2-1|NA|TRBD2
TGCGCCAGCAGCTCCCGAGTAGCGGGAGGGGGTGAGCAGTTCTTC
CASSSRVAGGGEQFF
>TRBV27|TRBJ1-1|NA|TRBD1
TGTGCCAGCAGTTCGCCGGGACAGGGGAACACTGAAGCTTTCTTT
CASSSPGQGNTEAFF
>TRBV5-1|TRBJ1-1|NA|NA
TGCGCCAGCAGCTTGGATGAGGGCCGGACTGAAGCTTTCTTT
CASSLDEGRTEAFF
>TRBV30|TRBJ2-2|NA|TRBD1
TGTGCCTGGAGCAGGGACAGCAACACCGGGGAGCTGTTTTTT
CAWSRDSNTGELFF
>TRBV7-3|TRBJ2-1|NA|NA
TGTGCCAGCAGCCCACACTCCCGGGACTTCTACAATGAGCAGTTCTTC
CASSPHSRDFYNEQFF
>TRBV7-9|TRBJ1-1|NA|TRBD1
TGTGCCACCGACAGGGTTACTGAAGCTTTCTTT
CATDRVTEAFF
>TRBV11-2|TRBJ1-3|few|NA
TGTGCCAGCAGCTTAGCGGTTCCGAACATATATTTT
CASSLAVPNIYF
>TRBV5-1|TRBJ2-3|few|TRBD2
TGCGCCAGCAGCTTCGGGACTAGCGGGAGGGTCCGAGATACGCAGTATTTT
CASSFGTSGRVRDTQYF
>TRBV3-1/TRBV3-2|TRBJ2-1|NA|TRBD1
TGTGCCAGCAGCATTTTTTCGGGACAGGGCAATGAGCAGTTCTTC
CASSIFSGQGNEQFF
>TRBV5-1|TRBJ2-7|NA|NA
TGCGCCAGCAGCTTGACACCGGGCGAGCAGTACTTC
CASSLTPGEQYF
>TRBV29-1|TRBJ2-1|NA|NA
TGCAGCGACCGTGCCGGGTACAATGAGCAGTTCTTC
CSDRAGYNEQFF
>TRBV6-5|TRBJ1-5|NA|NA
TGTGCCAGCATTCGGGATGGCAATCAGCCCCAGCATTTT
CASIRDGNQPQHF
>TRBV19|TRBJ1-2|NA|NA
TGTGCCTCAGGAAGAGCCTACGGGGGGGCTAACTATGGCTACACCTTC
CASGRAYGGANYGYTF
>TRBV10-1|TRBJ2-3|NA|NA
TGCGCCAGCAGCGTCTTAGATACGCAGTATTTT
CASSVLDTQYF
>TRBV28|TRBJ1-1|few|NA
TGTGCCAGCAGTTTAAGCGGTGGGAACACTGAAGCTTTCTTT
CASSLSGGNTEAFF
>TRBV29-1|TRBJ2-3|NA|TRBD2
TGCAGCGTCCCTAGCGGGGGGGCAAATACGCAGTATTTT
CSVPSGGANTQYF
>TRBV18|TRBJ1-1|NA|NA
TGTGCCAGCTCCCCGAGAGAGAACACTGAAGCTTTCTTT
CASSPRENTEAFF
>TRBV18|TRBJ1-3|NA|NA
TGTGCCAGCTCACCAAGATTGGACGGCAGGGAATTCGGCACCATATATTTT
CASSPRLDGREFGTIYF